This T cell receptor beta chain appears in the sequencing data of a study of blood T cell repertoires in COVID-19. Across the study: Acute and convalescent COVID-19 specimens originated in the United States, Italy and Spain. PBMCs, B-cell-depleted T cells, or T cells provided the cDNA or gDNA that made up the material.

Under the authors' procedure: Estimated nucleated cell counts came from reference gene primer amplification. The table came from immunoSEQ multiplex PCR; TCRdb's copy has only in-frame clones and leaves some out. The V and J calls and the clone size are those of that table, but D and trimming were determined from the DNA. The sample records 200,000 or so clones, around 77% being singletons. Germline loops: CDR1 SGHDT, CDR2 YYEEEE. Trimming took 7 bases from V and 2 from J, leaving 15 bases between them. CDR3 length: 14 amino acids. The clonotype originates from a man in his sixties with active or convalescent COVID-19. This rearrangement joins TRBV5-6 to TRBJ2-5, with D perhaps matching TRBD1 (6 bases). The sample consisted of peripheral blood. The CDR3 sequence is CASYEQGLQETQYF. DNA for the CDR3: TGTGCCAGCTACGAACAGGGTCTTCAAGAGACCCAGTACTTC.